The rows below give T cell receptor beta chains drawn from one sample of a study of T-cell reconstitution after alpha-beta-depleted transplantation in children. TCRdb re-called the PCR reads with MiXCR, one entry per CDR3 protein. The sample contains about 610,000 distinct CDR3 sequences, about 10% of which appear only once. The sequencing used PBMCs from the stem cell graft donor, collected from the stem cell graft. The source of these receptors is a human donor who donated a stem cell graft to a child with acute myeloid leukemia. Both conserved end residues are part of each CDR3. D genes are given only for firm matches. Size tells how often a clone was seen (once, few, many) or the class of an expanded clone, and some rows leave it out.

clone size	D gene	V gene	J gene	CDR3 DNA	CDR3 protein
many	NA	TRBV2	TRBJ1-2	TGTGCCAGCAGACTCAACAGGGAGAGCAACTATGGCTACACCTTC	CASRLNRESNYGYTF
few	NA	TRBV7-8	TRBJ2-7	TGTGCCAGCGGGGGGGGCGCCGAGCAGTACTTC	CASGGGAEQYF
few	TRBD2	TRBV7-2	TRBJ2-7	TGTGCCAGCAGCTTATACGCGGGAGCTGCATCCTACGAGCAGTACTTC	CASSLYAGAASYEQYF
many	TRBD2	TRBV7-2	TRBJ2-3	TGTGCCAGCAGCTTAAGGTGGAGCGGGACGAGCACAGATACGCAGTATTTT	CASSLRWSGTSTDTQYF
NA	NA	TRBV7-2	TRBJ2-1	TGTGCCAGCAGCTTAGCGGGGGCACCTCAGTTCTTC	CASSLAGAPQFF
many	NA	TRBV9	TRBJ2-1	TGTGCCAGCAGCCCTACCGGGACTGTTCTTGGGGAGCAGTTCTTC	CASSPTGTVLGEQFF
NA	TRBD1	TRBV6-2/TRBV6-3	TRBJ2-1	TGTGCCAGCAGACGGGGGGGACAGGGGTACAATGAGCAGTTCTTC	CASRRGGQGYNEQFF
NA	NA	TRBV30	TRBJ2-5	TGTGCCTGGAGGCCAGGGACGAGGGAGACCCAGTACTTC	CAWRPGTRETQYF
few	NA	TRBV3-1	TRBJ2-7	TGTGCCAGCAGCCCCCCAGGACGCTACGAGCAGTACTTC	CASSPPGRYEQYF
NA	TRBD1	TRBV7-3	TRBJ1-1	TGTGCCAGCAGCCCCCGCAGGTCCAGGGGGTCTGAAGCTTTCTTT	CASSPRRSRGSEAFF
few	NA	TRBV6-2/TRBV6-3	TRBJ1-5	TGTGCCAGCGGGGATGGGGCTTACTATAGCAATCAGCCCCAGCATTTT	CASGDGAYYSNQPQHF
few	TRBD1	TRBV5-1	TRBJ1-4	TGCGCCAGCAGCCCGGGACAGGAAAGGGGAGGAAAACTGTTTTTT	CASSPGQERGGKLFF
few	NA	TRBV24-1	TRBJ2-6	TGTGCCACCAGTGGGGGCGTTGGGGCCAACGTCCTGACTTTC	CATSGGVGANVLTF
few	TRBD2	TRBV6-2/TRBV6-3	TRBJ2-1	TGTGCCAGCACCTTAGCGGGAACCTACAATGAGCAGTTCTTC	CASTLAGTYNEQFF
few	NA	TRBV4-2	TRBJ2-5	TGTGCCAGCAGCCAAGATAGTACAGCGTCGAGCCAAGAGACCCAGTACTTC	CASSQDSTASSQETQYF
few	TRBD1	TRBV20-1	TRBJ2-5	TGCAGTGCTAGAATCCGTCCAGGGGGAGAGACCCAGTACTTC	CSARIRPGGETQYF